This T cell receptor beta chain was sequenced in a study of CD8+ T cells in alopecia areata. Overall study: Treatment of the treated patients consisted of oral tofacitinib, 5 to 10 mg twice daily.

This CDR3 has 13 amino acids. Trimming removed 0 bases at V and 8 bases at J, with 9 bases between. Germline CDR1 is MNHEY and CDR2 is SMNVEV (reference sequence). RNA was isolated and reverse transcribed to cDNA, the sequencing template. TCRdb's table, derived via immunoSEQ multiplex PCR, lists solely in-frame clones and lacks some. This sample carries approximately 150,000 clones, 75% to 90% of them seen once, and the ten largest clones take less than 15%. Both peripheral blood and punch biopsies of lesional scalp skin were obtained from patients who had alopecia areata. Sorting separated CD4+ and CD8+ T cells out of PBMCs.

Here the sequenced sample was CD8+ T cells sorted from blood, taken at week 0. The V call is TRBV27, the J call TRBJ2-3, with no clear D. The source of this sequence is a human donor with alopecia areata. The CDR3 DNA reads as TGTGCCAGCAGTTTATCCCTAGTAGGTACGCAGTATTTT. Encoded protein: CASSLSLVGTQYF.